The 21 T cell receptor beta chains below come from one sample, sequenced in a study of blood T cell repertoires in COVID-19. Sequenced by immunoSEQ multiplex PCR; TCRdb stores in-frame clones only, minus some. This table holds about 140,000 clones, 85% to 90% found once. The sample was peripheral blood. The receptors stem from an elderly woman with acute or convalescent COVID-19.

This clone has a handful of counts. The chain employs TRBV5-1 and TRBJ1-5, with 10 nucleotides matching TRBD1. The germline gives CDR1 SGHRS, CDR2 YFSETQ. V lost 4 bases and J lost 4; bases outside the gene matches: 5. The CDR3 covers 15 residues. DNA for the CDR3: TGCGCCAGCAGCCCCGGGACAGGGGCGAATCAGCCCCAGCATTTT. Residues: CASSPGTGANQPQHF.

This rearrangement joins TRBV9 to TRBJ2-5; 15 bases agree with TRBD2. CDR3 length: 16 residues. Germline lookup yields CDR1 SGDLS and CDR2 YYNGEE. The V segment lost 4 bases and the J segment 6 bases; nucleotides outside the gene matches: 7. CDR3 residues: CASSPWTSGGVKTQYF. In nucleotides, the CDR3 is TGTGCCAGCAGCCCCTGGACTAGCGGGGGGGTTAAGACCCAGTACTTC.

This clone was detected once. The V and J genes are TRBV5-1 and TRBJ1-1; D unresolved. Between the trimmed V and J ends, which lost 0 bases and 2 bases, there was a span of 8 bases. Germline CDR1 reads SGHRS; CDR2 reads YFSETQ. The CDR3 sequence is 14 residues long. CDR3 protein: CASSLGTRNTEAFF. The DNA for the CDR3 is TGCGCCAGCAGCTTGGGTACACGTAACACTGAAGCTTTCTTT.

This clone appeared a single time. The chain has TRBV19 and TRBJ1-2; D is perhaps TRBD1 (6 bases). Germline CDR1 reads LNHDA; CDR2 reads SQIVND (reference sequence). V gave up 7 bases and J gave up 2 bases, with 14 bases separating them. This CDR3 contains 14 residues. The CDR3 region is CASNTGLWNYGYTF. CDR3 coding DNA: TGTGCCAGTAATACAGGGCTTTGGAACTATGGCTACACCTTC.

The CDR3 DNA is TGTGCCAGCAGGCCCCCGACAGGGGGCATTTTGAGCTACACCTTC. It encodes CASRPPTGGILSYTF. The chain recombines TRBV6-5 with TRBJ1-2; TRBD1 matches at 10 bases. The CDR3 totals 15 residues. Per germline, CDR1 MNHEY and CDR2 SVGAGI. Unmatched junction bases numbered 13, after V lost 6 bases and J lost 9 bases.

The V call is TRBV5-5, the J call TRBJ1-1; 10 bases fit TRBD1. The CDR3 length is 19 residues. Germline V lookup: CDR1 SGHKS, CDR2 YYEKEE (reference sequence). V was pared by 0 bases and J by 2 bases, with 13 bases of the junction left unmatched. CDR3 sequence (DNA): TGTGCCAGCAGCTTGGGATTGTCGGGACAGGGGAGAAGAAACACTGAAGCTTTCTTT. Its protein product is CASSLGLSGQGRRNTEAFF.

The rearrangement joins TRBV18 to TRBJ1-5; D unresolved. From germline, CDR1 is KGHSH and CDR2 LQKENI. V was clipped by 3 bases and J by 2 bases, with 11 bases between them. The CDR3 is made up of 15 amino acids. DNA for the CDR3: TGTGCCAGCTCACCTGACACGAATCGCAATCAGCCCCAGCATTTT. Its protein product is CASSPDTNRNQPQHF. The whole variable domain, filled in from reference TRBV18 and TRBJ1-5, reads NAGVMQNPRHLVRRRGQEARLRCSPMKGHSHVYWYRQLPEEGLKFMVYLQKENIIDESGMPKERFSAEFPKEGPSILRIQQVVRGDSAAYFCASSPDTNRNQPQHFGDGTRLSIL.

CDR3 nucleotide sequence: TGCGCCAGCAGCTTGATTAGCGGGGGACCCTACGAGCAGTACTTC. Translation: CASSLISGGPYEQYF. The chain employs TRBV5-1 and TRBJ2-7; 9 positions agree with TRBD2. Germline V gives CDR1 SGHRS, CDR2 YFSETQ. The V segment lost 1 base and the J segment 2 bases; nucleotides outside the gene matches: 4. This CDR3 has 15 residues.

This clone was seen only once. This specimen includes other DNA sequences encoding the same CDR3. This chain uses TRBV18 with TRBJ2-3; TRBD1 is a possible D gene (5 bases). V was shortened by 3 bases and J by 3 bases, with 13 bases between the two germline ends. The V gene's germline CDR1 is KGHSH and CDR2 LQKENI. The CDR3 extends over 15 amino acids. The CDR3 here is CASSPRQGGTDTQYF. CDR3 DNA: TGTGCCAGCTCACCGAGGCAGGGTGGAACAGATACGCAGTATTTT.

This chain connects TRBV11-2 to TRBJ2-5, with TRBD1 matching over 7 bases. Germline V gives CDR1 SGHAT, CDR2 FQNNGV. Trimming took 5 bases from V and 5 from J; bases not matched to a gene: 11. CDR3 length: 15 amino acids. CDR3 bases: TGTGCCAGCAGCCGGACAGGTCGCGTTGACGAGACCCAGTACTTC. Amino acids: CASSRTGRVDETQYF.

The gene calls are TRBV9 and TRBJ2-2, with TRBD1 matching over 9 bases. This CDR3 spans 15 amino acids. The ends lost 3 bases at V and 3 bases at J; junction bases unmatched: 3. Germline V gives CDR1 SGDLS, CDR2 YYNGEE. The CDR3 here is CASSARQGDTGELFF. CDR3 DNA sequence: TGTGCCAGCAGCGCGCGACAGGGGGACACCGGGGAGCTGTTTTTT.

V is TRBV30 and J is TRBJ2-1; D gene uncertain. Trimming cost V 0 bases and J 5 bases, with 8 bases left between them. CDR3 size: 13 residues. CDR1 and CDR2 (germline): GTSNPN, SVGIG (reference sequence). CDR3 nucleotide sequence: TGTGCCTGGAGTGTACGGGTAGACAATGAGCAGTTCTTC. Amino acids: CAWSVRVDNEQFF.

The chain recombines TRBV5-4 with TRBJ2-5; D perhaps matches TRBD2 (5 bases). The CDR3 is 13 residues long. Trimming took 4 bases from V and 7 from J, leaving 14 bases between them. Germline CDR1 is SGHNT and CDR2 is YYREEE (reference sequence). The CDR3 here is CASSPEDLGTQYF. CDR3 coding DNA: TGTGCCAGCAGCCCGGAGGACTTGGGGACCCAGTACTTC.

The V and J genes are TRBV5-1 and TRBJ2-1, with 8 bases that match TRBD1. The V and J ends lost 2 bases and 0 bases, in that order; junction bases with no gene match: 1. In germline, CDR1 is SGHRS, CDR2 YFSETQ. CDR3 length equals 15 residues. CDR3 residues: CASSFTGGSYNEQFF. The CDR3 nucleotides are TGCGCCAGCAGCTTTACAGGGGGCTCCTACAATGAGCAGTTCTTC. The full variable domain, in which reference TRBV5-1 and TRBJ2-1 provide the parts outside the CDR3, is KAGVTQTPRYLIKTRGQQVTLSCSPISGHRSVSWYQQTPGQGLQFLFEYFSETQRNKGNFPGRFSGRQFSNSRSEMNVSTLELGDSALYLCASSFTGGSYNEQFFGPGTRLTVL.

The rearrangement joins TRBV5-1 to TRBJ2-7; D is possibly TRBD2 (5 bases). This CDR3 contains 12 residues. CDR1 is SGHRS and CDR2 is YFSETQ in the germline V gene. Trimming stripped 4 bases from V and 8 bases from J, with 13 bases between. The CDR3 sequence is CASSAGIGQQYF. The CDR3 nucleotides read TGCGCCAGCAGCGCGGGTATTGGTCAGCAGTACTTC.

The rearrangement joins TRBV7-8 to TRBJ2-5; maybe TRBD2 (6 bases). V gave up 1 base and J gave up 2 bases, with 14 bases separating them. Germline V CDR1 and CDR2: SGHVS, FQNEAQ. This CDR3 has 16 amino acids. The CDR3 protein is CASSLEVVAAQETQYF. The CDR3 nucleotides read TGTGCCAGCAGCTTAGAGGTGGTAGCGGCTCAAGAGACCCAGTACTTC.

This chain links TRBV5-5 with TRBJ1-6; 8 nucleotides line up with TRBD1. This CDR3 has 14 residues. V was clipped by 3 bases and J by 10 bases; unmatched bases: 6. CDR1 and CDR2 (germline): SGHKS, YYEKEE (reference sequence). CDR3 nucleotides: TGTGCCAGCAGCTCCGGGACAGGAGAATCACCCCTCCACTTT. It is translated as CASSSGTGESPLHF.

The V call is TRBV7-9, the J call TRBJ1-4; 7 bases match TRBD1. CDR3 length: 15 amino acids. Germline V gene lookup returns CDR1 SEHNR and CDR2 FQNEAQ (reference sequence). V shed 1 base and J 1 base; nucleotides not matched to a gene: 0. Here the CDR3 DNA reads TGTGCCAGCAGCTTAGGACAGGGAACTAATGAAAAACTGTTTTTT. Encoded protein: CASSLGQGTNEKLFF. Full variable domain (outside the CDR3, taken from reference TRBV7-9 and TRBJ1-4): DTGVSQNPRHKITKRGQNVTFRCDPISEHNRLYWYRQTLGQGPEFLTYFQNEAQLEKSRLLSDRFSAERPKGSFSTLEIQRTEQGDSAMYLCASSLGQGTNEKLFFGSGTQLSVL.

The rearrangement links TRBV3-1 (or the pseudogene TRBV3-2) to TRBJ2-5; 8 bases match TRBD2. Germline V gene lookup returns CDR1 LGHDT and CDR2 YNNKEL (reference sequence). The V segment lost 2 bases and the J segment 0 bases; nucleotides outside the gene matches: 5. CDR3 size: 16 residues. The CDR3 bases are TGTGCCAGCAGCCAACCGGGACTAGGGTACCAAGAGACCCAGTACTTC. This translates into CASSQPGLGYQETQYF.

The V call is TRBV9, the J call TRBJ1-2; D possibly corresponds to TRBD1 (5 bases). The germline CDR1 and CDR2 sequences are SGDLS and YYNGEE. Trimming took 0 bases from V and 6 from J, leaving 15 bases between them. The CDR3 has 15 residues. The CDR3 region is CASSVDVTDMDGYTF. Written as DNA, the CDR3 is TGTGCCAGCAGCGTAGACGTGACAGATATGGATGGCTACACCTTC.

This chain uses TRBV19 with TRBJ1-5; TRBD1 matches at 9 bases. With 5 bases clipped from V and 5 bases from J, the junction kept 1 base outside the gene matches. This CDR3 has 13 residues. CDR1 and CDR2 from the germline V gene are LNHDA and SQIVND (reference sequence). CDR3 loop: CASSRDRDQPQHF. The CDR3 bases are TGTGCCAGTAGTCGGGACAGGGATCAGCCCCAGCATTTT.